This T cell receptor (beta chain) was retrieved from a study of identical twins. The V gene's germline CDR1 is LGHNA and CDR2 YNFKEQ. The CDR3 consists of 19 residues. This clonotype was recorded only once. One end of the junction is discordant with germline, which a read error may explain. Each CDR3 protein gets one entry after TCRdb re-called the 5' RACE reads with MiXCR. The sample shows approximately 1.8 million distinct CDR3 sequences, around 33% of them seen only once. Sequenced: cord blood. This chain links TRBV4-2 with TRBJ1-6; D remains ambiguous. This TCR was recovered from a newborn girl in good health. The CDR3 coding sequence is TGTGCCAGCAGCCAAGATCGGGGTCGGAGCAGCTCCTATAATTCACCCCACCACTTT. Translating gives CASSQDRGRSSSYNSPHHF.